This T cell receptor beta chain was observed in a study of blood T cell repertoires in COVID-19. Looking at the study overall: T cells, B-cell-depleted T cells, or PBMCs supplied cDNA or gDNA.

TCRdb's table, derived via immunoSEQ multiplex PCR, lists solely in-frame clones and lacks some. The table has about 140,000 clones, roughly 85% seen once. Recruitment covered 20 to 25 US areas and drew participants whose ages spanned roughly 18 to 89 years. Cohorts were determined from participant-reported clinical history. The TCR comes from a woman in her forties or fifties who had recovered from COVID-19. The specimen was PBMCs or T cells enriched from blood (not recorded which).

This CDR3 reads CASSELDFNPDTQYF. CDR3 DNA: TGTGCCAGCAGTGAACTGGACTTCAACCCAGATACGCAGTATTTT. This rearrangement joins TRBV2 to TRBJ2-3; possibly TRBD2 for D (5 bases). This CDR3 is 15 amino acids long. Germline V gene lookup returns CDR1 SNHLY and CDR2 FYNNEI. Trimming cost V 2 bases and J 4 bases, with 13 bases left between them.